In its sample, the clone carrying this T cell receptor (beta chain) was seen a few times. A single base separates this from a much larger clone, so it may be a read error. This CDR3 has 15 residues. V lost 1 base to trimming and J lost 7 bases, with 17 bases between them. The germline gives CDR1 SGHTA, CDR2 FQGNSA. These data are taken from a study of blood T cells in healthy people across ages. Next came a second PCR, run for roughly 7 to 12 cycles, which used a sample-barcoded 5' primer along with a J-beta primer mix. TCRdb re-called the 5' RACE reads through MiXCR, storing one row per CDR3 protein. Of about 1.1 million distinct CDR3 sequences listed, 30% to 40% are singletons.

The TCR comes from a man aged 18 to 35 in good health. Sequenced: blood. V usage is TRBV7-2 and J usage is TRBJ2-7; maybe TRBD2 (6 bases). In nucleotides, the CDR3 is TGTGCCAGCAGCTTAGGGGGCGGGGACGCCAATGAGCAGTACTTC. Its protein product is CASSLGGGDANEQYF.